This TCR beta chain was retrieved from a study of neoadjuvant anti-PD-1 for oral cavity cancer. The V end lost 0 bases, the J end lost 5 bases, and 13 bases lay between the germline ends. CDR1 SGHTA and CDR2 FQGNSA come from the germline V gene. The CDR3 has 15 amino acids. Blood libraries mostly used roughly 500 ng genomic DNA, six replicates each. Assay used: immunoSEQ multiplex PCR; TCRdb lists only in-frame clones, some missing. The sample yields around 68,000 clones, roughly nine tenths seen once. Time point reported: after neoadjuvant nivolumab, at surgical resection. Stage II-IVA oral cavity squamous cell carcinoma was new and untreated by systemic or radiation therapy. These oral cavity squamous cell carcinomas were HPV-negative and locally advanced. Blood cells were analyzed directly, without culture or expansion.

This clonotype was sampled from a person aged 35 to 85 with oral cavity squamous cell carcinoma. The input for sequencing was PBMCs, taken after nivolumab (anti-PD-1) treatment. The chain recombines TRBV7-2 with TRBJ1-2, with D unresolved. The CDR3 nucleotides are TGTGCCAGCAGCTTAGCGGTCTGGGAGAGGTATGGCTACACCTTC. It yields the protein CASSLAVWERYGYTF.